A single sample is the source of the 23 T cell receptor beta chains below, sequenced in a study of control samples from healthy donors and cancer patients. TCRdb keeps only in-frame clones here, not all; method: immunoSEQ multiplex PCR. The sample gives about 54,000 clones, around 95% of which show up once; under 2% is in the top ten. The sample taken for sequencing was blood. The receptors here all came from a woman in her twenties or thirties in good health.

This chain links TRBV5-6 with TRBJ1-6; D is uncertain. The CDR3 is made up of 15 amino acids. Trimming removed 1 base at V and 9 bases at J, with 14 bases between. Germline V gives CDR1 SGHDT, CDR2 YYEEEE. The CDR3 region is CASSLLTNGGSPLHF. CDR3 bases: TGTGCCAGCAGCTTGCTGACAAATGGTGGTTCACCCCTCCACTTT.

The chain couples TRBV7-2 to TRBJ2-2, with D maybe TRBD2 (5 bases). The CDR3 length is 15 residues. The V gene lost 4 bases and the J gene lost 9 bases, with 18 bases spanning the gap. Germline V CDR1 and CDR2: SGHTA, FQGNSA. This chain's CDR3 is CASSSGGGDVRELFF. For the CDR3, the DNA is TGTGCCAGCAGCTCGGGTGGAGGTGATGTGAGGGAGCTGTTTTTT.

The chain combines TRBV28 with TRBJ2-7; 8 positions match TRBD1. V shed 10 bases and J 2 bases; nucleotides not matched to a gene: 7. Germline V lookup: CDR1 MDHEN, CDR2 SYDVKM. CDR3 size: 13 residues. CDR3 residues: CATRGQDTYEQYF. Here the CDR3 DNA reads TGTGCCACCAGGGGACAGGACACCTACGAGCAGTACTTC.

This chain connects TRBV11-2 to TRBJ2-7; D call uncertain. V was shortened by 1 base and J by 0 bases, with 13 bases between the two germline ends. The CDR3 is made up of 16 amino acids. Germline CDR1 reads SGHAT; CDR2 reads FQNNGV. CDR3 protein: CASSLGLVGSSYEQYF. CDR3 DNA: TGTGCCAGCAGCTTAGGGTTGGTGGGCAGCTCCTACGAGCAGTACTTC. Complete variable domain (other parts from reference TRBV11-2 and TRBJ2-7): EAGVAQSPRYKIIEKRQSVAFWCNPISGHATLYWYQQILGQGPKLLIQFQNNGVVDDSQLPKDRFSAERLKGVDSTLKIQPAKLEDSAVYLCASSLGLVGSSYEQYFGPGTRLTVT.

The J gene is TRBJ2-2, the V gene TRBV5-1, with 8 bases matching TRBD2. CDR1 and CDR2 from the germline V gene are SGHRS and YFSETQ. The CDR3 sequence is 17 residues long. V was clipped by 4 bases and J by 3 bases; unmatched bases: 11. The CDR3 region is CASSPLPGLGDTGELFF. CDR3 bases: TGCGCCAGCAGCCCGCTCCCGGGACTAGGGGACACCGGGGAGCTGTTTTTT.

The chain links TRBV7-9 to TRBJ1-6; no clear D. Germline-derived CDR1 and CDR2 are SEHNR and FQNEAQ (reference sequence). Trimming took 0 bases from V and 0 from J, leaving 3 bases between them. The CDR3 is made up of 15 amino acids. Here the CDR3 DNA reads TGTGCCAGCAGCTTAGCGAGCTCCTATAATTCACCCCTCCACTTT. This translates into CASSLASSYNSPLHF.

This clone came up once. This chain connects TRBV6-5 to TRBJ2-1; D perhaps matches TRBD2 (6 bases). This CDR3 has 14 amino acids. Trimming pared 6 bases from V and 9 bases from J, leaving 18 bases between. CDR1 and CDR2 from the germline V gene are MNHEY and SVGAGI. The CDR3 DNA sequence: TGTGCCAGCAGCGTTTCGGCCGTGGGGGGTGAGCAGTTCTTC. Translated: CASSVSAVGGEQFF.

J is TRBJ2-1 and V is TRBV29-1; D uncertain. Germline V lookup: CDR1 SQVTM, CDR2 ANQGSEA. Deletions cut 1 base from V and 3 bases from J, with 10 bases between. The CDR3 has 14 amino acids. CDR3 loop: CSVEVSSGYNEQFF. Here the CDR3 DNA reads TGCAGCGTTGAAGTTTCGTCCGGCTACAATGAGCAGTTCTTC.

The chain is built from TRBV19 and TRBJ2-5; the D gene is possibly TRBD2 (7 bases). The CDR3 runs to 14 residues. Per the germline V gene, CDR1 is LNHDA and CDR2 is SQIVND (reference sequence). V lost 7 bases and J 2 bases, leaving 14 bases between the germline ends. DNA of the CDR3: TGTGCCAGTACTCTGAGGGGGGGGCAAGAGACCCAGTACTTC. Translating it yields CASTLRGGQETQYF.

On this clone: Other DNA variants within this sample encode the same CDR3. The V call is TRBV7-9, the J call TRBJ1-5, with a weak D call TRBD1 (5 bases). V shed 1 base and J shed 7 bases, with 5 bases lying between them. The CDR3 spans 12 residues. Per the germline V gene, CDR1 is SEHNR and CDR2 is FQNEAQ (reference sequence). CDR3 residues: CASSLGGQPQHF. The DNA of the CDR3 is TGTGCCAGCAGCTTAGGGGGCCAGCCCCAGCATTTT.

The chain couples TRBV16 to TRBJ2-1, with 9 bases matching TRBD2. The CDR3 extends over 14 amino acids. CDR1 and CDR2 (germline): KGHSY, FQNENV. V shed 0 bases, J shed 13 bases, and the junction held 7 bases outside the gene matches. CDR3 sequence (DNA): TGTGCCAGCAGCCAATCGGTGGCTAGCGGGGATCAGTTCTTC. Translated: CASSQSVASGDQFF.

The count of this clone is one. This sequence joins TRBV5-6 and TRBJ2-3; 10 bases line up with TRBD2. There are 16 residues in the CDR3. CDR1 SGHDT and CDR2 YYEEEE come from the germline V gene. Trimming took 0 bases from V and 3 from J; bases not matched to a gene: 4. The chain's CDR3 is CASSLDSGRVTDTQYF. The CDR3 DNA sequence: TGTGCCAGCAGCTTGGACAGCGGGAGGGTAACAGATACGCAGTATTTT.

The chain employs TRBV7-2 and TRBJ2-7, with D unresolved. The CDR3 contains 13 residues. Germline V gene data show CDR1 as SGHTA and CDR2 as FQGNSA. Deletions cut 1 base from V and 3 bases from J, with 7 bases between. CDR3 protein: CASSLGHRYEQYF. The CDR3 DNA sequence: TGTGCCAGCAGCTTAGGGCATCGCTACGAGCAGTACTTC.

The chain carries TRBV6-1 and TRBJ1-1, with D possibly matching TRBD1 (6 bases). V lost 1 base to trimming and J lost 5 bases, with 14 bases between them. Per the germline V gene, CDR1 is MNHNS and CDR2 is SASEGT. The CDR3 totals 15 residues. The CDR3 DNA sequence: TGTGCCAGCAGTGAAGTTGGCAGGGGAGGAACTGAAGCTTTCTTT. It encodes CASSEVGRGGTEAFF.

The rearrangement uses TRBV6-1 and TRBJ2-1, with D perhaps assigned TRBD1 or TRBD2 (5 bases each). Deletions cut 3 bases from V and 4 bases from J, with 13 bases between. The CDR3 extends over 15 amino acids. Germline-derived CDR1 and CDR2 are MNHNS and SASEGT. In nucleotides, the CDR3 is TGTGCCAGCAGTGACCTGTGGGGACCGTACAATGAGCAGTTCTTC. Protein sequence: CASSDLWGPYNEQFF.

This rearrangement joins TRBV9 to TRBJ2-3; D ambiguous. The CDR3 has 14 amino acids. Germline CDR1 reads SGDLS; CDR2 reads YYNGEE. Trimming cost V 0 bases and J 2 bases, with 7 bases left between them. CDR3 residues: CASSVEASTDTQYF. The CDR3 DNA reads TGTGCCAGCAGCGTAGAGGCTTCCACAGATACGCAGTATTTT.

The chain carries TRBV28 and TRBJ2-3, with TRBD2 identical over 14 bases. Trimming at V came to 6 bases and at J to 4 bases, leaving 6 bases not matched to a gene. The CDR3 is 16 amino acids. The germline gives CDR1 MDHEN, CDR2 SYDVKM. The chain's CDR3 is CASSPGTSGSSDTQYF. The CDR3 DNA reads TGTGCCAGCAGCCCAGGGACTAGCGGGAGCTCAGATACGCAGTATTTT.

The chain couples TRBV6-5 to TRBJ1-1, with TRBD1 matching 7 bases. CDR3 length: 11 residues. Germline V gene lookup returns CDR1 MNHEY and CDR2 SVGAGI. J lost 6 bases, V lost 6 bases, and 1 base had no gene match. CDR3 bases: TGTGCCAGCAGCGGACAGGCTGAAGCTTTCTTT. Translation: CASSGQAEAFF.

V usage is TRBV2 and J usage is TRBJ2-7, with TRBD1 matching 10 bases. Per the germline V gene, CDR1 is SNHLY and CDR2 is FYNNEI. The V segment lost 6 bases and the J segment 2 bases; nucleotides outside the gene matches: 1. The CDR3 runs 13 residues. CDR3 DNA: TGTGCCAGCAGAGGACAGGGGGCCTACGAGCAGTACTTC. Translated, it gives CASRGQGAYEQYF.

This sequence joins TRBV19 and TRBJ2-7; a possible D gene is TRBD1 (6 bases). The CDR3 loop spans 18 amino acids. Trimming stripped 1 base from V and 6 bases from J, with 25 bases between. Per germline, CDR1 LNHDA and CDR2 SQIVND (reference sequence). CDR3 DNA: TGTGCCAGTAGTATAGCCCCCATCTCGACAGGACCTCCGGGCGAGCAGTACTTC. Its translation: CASSIAPISTGPPGEQYF.

Only one count was recorded for this clone. The CDR3 reads CASSSQQGPLSYEQYF. For the CDR3, the DNA is TGTGCCAGCAGCTCGCAACAGGGGCCTCTCTCCTACGAGCAGTACTTC. This chain links TRBV13 with TRBJ2-7, with 7 bases lining up with TRBD1. The CDR3 sequence is 16 residues long. V lost 4 bases, J lost 0 bases, and 9 bases stayed unmatched. Germline V CDR1 and CDR2: PRHDT, FYEKMQ (reference sequence). The full variable domain, with the rest looked up from reference TRBV13 and TRBJ2-7, is AAGVIQSPRHLIKEKRETATLKCYPIPRHDTVYWYQQGPGQDPQFLISFYEKMQSDKGSIPDRFSAQQFSDYHSELNMSSLELGDSALYFCASSSQQGPLSYEQYFGPGTRLTVT.

This sequence joins TRBV2 and TRBJ2-2; tentatively, D is TRBD1 (6 bases). The CDR3 length is 11 residues. Germline loops: CDR1 SNHLY, CDR2 FYNNEI. The V end was cut by 7 bases, the J end by 8 bases, with 8 bases between. The CDR3 is CASKQGGELFF. CDR3 bases: TGTGCCAGCAAGCAGGGGGGGGAGCTGTTTTTT.

This clone showed up just once. The V and J genes are TRBV3-1 (or the pseudogene TRBV3-2) and TRBJ2-4; 7 bases are a match to TRBD1. CDR1 and CDR2 from the germline V gene are LGHDT and YNNKEL (reference sequence). This CDR3 has 16 residues. V was clipped by 3 bases and J by 0 bases; unmatched bases: 5. CDR3 in DNA: TGTGCCAGCAGCCACAGGGGGACACAAGCCAAAAACATTCAGTACTTC. It encodes CASSHRGTQAKNIQYF.